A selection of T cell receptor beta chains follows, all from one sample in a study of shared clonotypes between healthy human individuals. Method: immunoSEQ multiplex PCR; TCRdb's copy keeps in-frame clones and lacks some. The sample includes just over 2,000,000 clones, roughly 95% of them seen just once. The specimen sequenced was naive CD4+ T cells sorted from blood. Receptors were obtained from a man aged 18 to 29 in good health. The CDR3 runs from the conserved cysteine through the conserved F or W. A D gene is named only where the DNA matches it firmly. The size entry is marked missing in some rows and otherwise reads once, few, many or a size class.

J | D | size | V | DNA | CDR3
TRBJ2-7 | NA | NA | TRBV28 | TGTGCCAGCAGCCAGGGGACTCTCTCCTACGAGCAGTACTTC | CASSQGTLSYEQYF
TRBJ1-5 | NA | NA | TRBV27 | TGTGCCAGCAGTTACACCATTAGCAATCAGCCCCAGCATTTT | CASSYTISNQPQHF
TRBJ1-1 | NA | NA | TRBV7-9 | TGTGCCAGCAGCCTATACCGCGGCAGGGCCCTTGTAGACACTGAAGCTTTCTTT | CASSLYRGRALVDTEAFF
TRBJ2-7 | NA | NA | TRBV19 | TGTGCCAGTAGACCCAACAGGGAAAGTAGCTCCTACGAGCAGTACTTC | CASRPNRESSSYEQYF
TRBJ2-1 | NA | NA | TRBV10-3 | TGTGCCATCAGTGTAGCTGGGTACAATGAGCAGTTCTTC | CAISVAGYNEQFF
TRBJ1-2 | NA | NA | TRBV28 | TGTGCCAGCAGCCCCATTTCAGTCGTTTCTGGCTACACCTTC | CASSPISVVSGYTF
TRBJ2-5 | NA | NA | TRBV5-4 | TGTGCCAGCAGCTTGGAATCGAGTGTGGCCCAGTACTTC | CASSLESSVAQYF
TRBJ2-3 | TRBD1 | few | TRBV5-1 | TGCGCCAGCAGCTTACAGGGGGCTAGCACAGATACGCAGTATTTT | CASSLQGASTDTQYF
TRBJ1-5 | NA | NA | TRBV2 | TGTGCCAGCAGTGGACAGGTAGGGGGCAATCAGCCCCAGCATTTT | CASSGQVGGNQPQHF
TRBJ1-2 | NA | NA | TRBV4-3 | TGCGCCAGCAGCCAAACCCGACAGGTATCGGGCGGCTACACCTTC | CASSQTRQVSGGYTF
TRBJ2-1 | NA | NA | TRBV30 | TGTGCCTGGGCTGACTTTAATGAGCAGTTCTTC | CAWADFNEQFF
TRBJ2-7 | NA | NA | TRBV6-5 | TGTGCCAGCAGCCCCACAGGGTTCGCCGAGCAGTACTTC | CASSPTGFAEQYF
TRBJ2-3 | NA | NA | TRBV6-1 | TGTGCCAGCATCGAGACAACAGATACGCAGTATTTT | CASIETTDTQYF
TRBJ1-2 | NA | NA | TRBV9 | TGTGCCAGCAGCGGACCAGGTTTAGCTAACTATGGCTACACCTTC | CASSGPGLANYGYTF
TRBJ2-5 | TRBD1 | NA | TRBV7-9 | TGTGCCAGCAGCCAACAGGGGATGGTGGGAGAGACCCAGTACTTC | CASSQQGMVGETQYF
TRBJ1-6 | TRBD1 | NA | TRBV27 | TGTGCCAGCAGTCGCCAACAGGGGGCCTATTCACCCCTCCACTTT | CASSRQQGAYSPLHF
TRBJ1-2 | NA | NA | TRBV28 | TGTGCCAGCAGACTACCCTTAGGACATCTAGCTAACTATGGCTACACCTTC | CASRLPLGHLANYGYTF
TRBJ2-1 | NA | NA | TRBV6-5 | TGTGCCAGCAGGTATAGTTTGAGAGGGAGTCAGTTCTTC | CASRYSLRGSQFF
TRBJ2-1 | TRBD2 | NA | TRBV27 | TGTGCCAGCCATAATACGGGACTAGGTGGAGGTGAGCAGTTCTTC | CASHNTGLGGGEQFF
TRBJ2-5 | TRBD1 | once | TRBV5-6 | TGTGCCAGCAGCTTACGCTCCGGGACAGGGTGGACCCAGTACTTC | CASSLRSGTGWTQYF
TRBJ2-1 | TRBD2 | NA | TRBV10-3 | TGTGCCATCAGTGGAGCCGGGACTAGCGGGACCGTTGAGCAGTTCTTC | CAISGAGTSGTVEQFF
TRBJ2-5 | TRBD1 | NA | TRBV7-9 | TGTGCCAGCAGCTCCACAGGGGGCGAATGGGGGACCCAGTACTTC | CASSSTGGEWGTQYF
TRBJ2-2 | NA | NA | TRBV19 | TGTGCCACCGACTCGCGAGGGGCGAACACCGGGGAGCTGTTTTTT | CATDSRGANTGELFF
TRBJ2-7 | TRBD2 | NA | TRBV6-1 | TGTGCCAGCAGTGAATCGGCACTAGCGGGTGTCTACGAGCAGTACTTC | CASSESALAGVYEQYF
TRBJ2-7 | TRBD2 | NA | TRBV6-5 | TGTGCCAGCGCACAAATAGCGGGAACCTACGAGCAGTACTTC | CASAQIAGTYEQYF
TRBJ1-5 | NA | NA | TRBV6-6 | TGTGCCAGCAGTTACGCCCAGGCTAGCAATCAGCCCCAGCATTTT | CASSYAQASNQPQHF
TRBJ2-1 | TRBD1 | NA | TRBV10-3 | TGTGCCAGCCGGCTCTCCGGGACAGGGTTAGATGAGCAGTTCTTC | CASRLSGTGLDEQFF
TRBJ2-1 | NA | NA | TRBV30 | TGTGCCTGGATAGTAGGGCCCCATGAGCAGTTCTTC | CAWIVGPHEQFF
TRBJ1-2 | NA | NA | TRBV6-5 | TGTGCCAGCAGCAGCGGTGGAGTTCGGGGCTACACCTTC | CASSSGGVRGYTF
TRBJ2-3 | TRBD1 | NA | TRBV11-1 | TGTGCCAGCAGCTCCGCCGGGGCCAGGGGGCGCGGAGATACGCAGTATTTT | CASSSAGARGRGDTQYF
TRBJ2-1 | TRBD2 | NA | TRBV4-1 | TGCGCCAGCAGCCAAGATCATGGGACTAACTTCAATGAGCAGTTCTTC | CASSQDHGTNFNEQFF
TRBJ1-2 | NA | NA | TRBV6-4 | TGTGCCAGCAGTGACGACAGTTCGAGGGATGGCTACACCTTC | CASSDDSSRDGYTF
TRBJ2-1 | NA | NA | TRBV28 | TGTGCCAGCACCCCCGGGGGTAGCTCCTACAATGAGCAGTTCTTC | CASTPGGSSYNEQFF
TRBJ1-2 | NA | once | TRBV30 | TGTGCCTGGAGTGATTTCTATGGCTACACCTTC | CAWSDFYGYTF
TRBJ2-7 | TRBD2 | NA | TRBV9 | TGTGCCAGCAGCGCAGGGGGGACTAGCAGCTACGAGCAGTACTTC | CASSAGGTSSYEQYF
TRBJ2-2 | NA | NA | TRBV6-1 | TGTGCCAGCAGTGAAACCGCCCCAGGCGGGGAGCTGTTTTTT | CASSETAPGGELFF
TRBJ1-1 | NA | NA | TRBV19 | TGTGCCAGTAGTATTTTAGTCGCAGGAGGAGTGAACACTGAAGCTTTCTTT | CASSILVAGGVNTEAFF
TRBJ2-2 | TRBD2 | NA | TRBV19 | TGTGCCAGTTCCCTAGCGGGAGTTATCGGGGAGCTGTTTTTT | CASSLAGVIGELFF
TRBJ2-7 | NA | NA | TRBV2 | TGTGCCAGCAGTGGGGACGGAGCCTACGAGCAGTACTTC | CASSGDGAYEQYF
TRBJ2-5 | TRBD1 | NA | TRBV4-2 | TGTGCCAGCAGCCATGGACAGGCCGTTTTCCAAGAGACCCAGTACTTC | CASSHGQAVFQETQYF
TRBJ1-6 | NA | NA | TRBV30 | TGTGCCTGGACCCAGGCGGAAGGTTCACCCCTCCACTTT | CAWTQAEGSPLHF
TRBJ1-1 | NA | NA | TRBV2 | TGTGCCAGCAAGGGCACAATGGGGACTGAAGCTTTCTTT | CASKGTMGTEAFF
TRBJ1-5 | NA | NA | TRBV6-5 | TGTGCCAGCAGTTACTCGCAAAGAGGTCGAATTCATTTT | CASSYSQRGRIHF
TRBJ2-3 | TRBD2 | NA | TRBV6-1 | TGTGCCAGCAGTGAAGCAGCGGGAAAAAGTTTT | CASSEAAGKSF
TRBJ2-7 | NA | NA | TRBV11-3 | TGTGCCAGCAGGGGGACGTCGGCCCATTTC | CASRGTSAHF
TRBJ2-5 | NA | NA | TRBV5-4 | TGTGCCAGCAGCTTGGGTGTGGGGGTCGAGACCCAGTACTTC | CASSLGVGVETQYF
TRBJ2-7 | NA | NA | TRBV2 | TGTGCCAGCAGTGCTGCAGTGGGGACCTACGAGCAGTACTTC | CASSAAVGTYEQYF
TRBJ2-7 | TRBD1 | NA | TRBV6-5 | TGTGCCAGCAGTCGAGGGACAGGGGGCAACGAGCAGTACTTC | CASSRGTGGNEQYF
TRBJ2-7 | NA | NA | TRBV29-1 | TGCAGCGTTGAACTCGGGGGCCACGAGCAGTACTTC | CSVELGGHEQYF
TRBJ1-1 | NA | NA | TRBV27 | TGTGCCAGCAGTTTACAGCTCCAACCGTTTGAAGCTTTCTTT | CASSLQLQPFEAFF